This TCR beta chain was found in a study of Graves' ophthalmopathy and Graves' hyperthyroidism. Uncontrolled infections, pregnancy, lactation or other autoimmune diseases led to patient exclusion. For this clonotype: The antigen is unknown.

V gave up 1 base and J gave up 0 bases, with 10 bases separating them. The CDR3 consists of 15 residues. Germline V lookup: CDR1 SGHAT, CDR2 FQDESV (reference sequence). Study observations and caveats: Most thyroid clonotypes expanded beyond 0.001 frequency were also found in blood.

As the template, RNA transcripts were used to amplify TCR beta CDR3 regions. HTBI-primed first-round RT-PCR preceded second-round multiplex PCR. A single record per CDR3 protein comes from TCRdb applying MiXCR to the multiplex PCR reads. The table has some 360,000 distinct CDR3 sequences, about a sixth seen once; the top ten hold roughly 2.3%. The sample taken for sequencing was peripheral blood. The origin of this receptor is an adult woman with stable Graves' hyperthyroidism. This chain uses TRBV11-1 with TRBJ2-7, with D perhaps TRBD2 (5 bases). The CDR3 nucleotides read TGTGCCAGCAGCTTAGGACTATCCAGCTCCTACGAGCAGTACTTC. It codes for CASSLGLSSSYEQYF.